Presented here are 10 T cell receptor beta chains from one specimen sequenced in a study of vaccination and CD4 T cells after COVID-19 (dated by TCRdb to the early 2020s). Libraries were constructed by PCR. These reads were obtained on an Illumina iSeq 100. TCR sequencing of DNA from cultured CD4+ T cells used the Oncomine TCR Beta short-read assay at the Johns Hopkins FTIC core. TCRdb redid the processing of the public reads, applying fastp at Q25 and MiXCR, and retained in-frame beta chains. Entries are consolidated by CDR3 protein sequence, retaining the most common genes and DNA. Across this sample there are about 11,000 distinct CDR3 sequences, with 58% seen only once. The top ten clonotypes cover under 25% of the sample. Which antigens these TCRs recognize remains unknown. In light of the paper, this sample's treatment or condition label describes: roughly 10-day PBMC culture with coronavirus spike peptide pools or control peptides (ViraFEST assay).

Material: CD4+ T cells from blood, cultured in vitro. The receptors were sampled from a human donor who had recovered from COVID-19.

This clonotype was observed a few times. V gene TRBV7-8 combines with J gene TRBJ2-2, with D possibly being TRBD1 or TRBD2 (6 bases each). V was clipped by 5 bases and J by 5 bases, with 18 bases between them. CDR1 and CDR2 from the germline V gene are SGHVS and FQNEAQ. The CDR3 covers 16 residues. This CDR3 is CASSRGRGRGTGELFF. CDR3 nucleotides: TGTGCCAGCAGCCGGGGGCGGGGCAGGGGAACCGGGGAGCTGTTTTTT. Looking up the rest from reference TRBV7-8 and TRBJ2-2 gives the full variable domain: GAGVSQSPRYKVAKRGQDVALRCDPISGHVSLFWYQQALGQGPEFLTYFQNEAQLDKSGLPSDRFFAERPEGSVSTLKIQRTQQEDSAVYLCASSRGRGRGTGELFFGEGSRLTVL.

The CDR3: CSASGSLQTYNEQFF. The CDR3, as DNA: TGCAGTGCTAGCGGTAGTCTTCAGACCTACAATGAGCAGTTCTTC. The genes are TRBV20-1 and TRBJ2-1; D remains unclear. The length of the CDR3 is 15 residues. In germline, CDR1 is DFQATT, CDR2 SNEGSKA (reference sequence). V lost 3 bases and J 2 bases, leaving 14 bases between the germline ends.

J is TRBJ1-1 and V is TRBV7-2; D remains unclear. CDR1 is SGHTA and CDR2 is FQGNSA in the germline V gene. Trimming took off 6 bases at V and 8 bases at J, with 16 bases between the two ends. This CDR3 has 13 residues. This CDR3 is CASRMSRVAEAFF. The CDR3 nucleotides read TGTGCCAGCAGAATGAGCCGAGTCGCAGAAGCTTTCTTT.

V and J are TRBV4-1 and TRBJ2-5; possible D gene TRBD2, 5 bases. CDR1 MGHRA and CDR2 YSYEKL come from the germline V gene. CDR3 length: 13 residues. Trimming took off 4 bases at V and 5 bases at J, with 11 bases between the two ends. The CDR3 DNA is TGCGCCAGCAGCCGCGCCGGGATGGAGACCCAGTACTTC. Its translation is CASSRAGMETQYF.

CDR3 amino acids: CASSSGIRNQPQHF. DNA for the CDR3: TGTGCCAGCAGCTCAGGTATCCGTAATCAGCCCCAGCATTTT. The genes are TRBV7-2 and TRBJ1-5; D unclear. CDR1 SGHTA and CDR2 FQGNSA come from the germline V gene. Deletions cut 4 bases from V and 4 bases from J, with 11 bases between. This CDR3 region has 14 residues.

V usage is TRBV6-1 and J usage is TRBJ1-2, with D possibly being TRBD1 (5 bases). The V end was cut by 7 bases, the J end by 1 base, with 13 bases between. The CDR3 is made up of 14 amino acids. Germline CDR1 and CDR2: MNHNS and SASEGT. CDR3 loop: CASNGGGDNYGYTF. The CDR3 nucleotides are TGTGCCAGCAATGGGGGTGGGGATAACTATGGCTACACCTTC.

The rearrangement uses TRBV20-1 and TRBJ1-3; D is unresolved. V was trimmed by 1 base and J by 4 bases, leaving 11 bases between them. CDR3 size: 14 residues. Germline lookup yields CDR1 DFQATT and CDR2 SNEGSKA (reference sequence). The CDR3 protein is CSARGYGLGNTIYF. The CDR3 DNA follows: TGCAGTGCTAGAGGGTACGGATTGGGAAACACCATATATTTT.

The V gene is TRBV19, the J gene TRBJ1-2, with a weak D call TRBD1 (6 bases). Trimming cost V 5 bases and J 3 bases, with 16 bases left between them. This CDR3 comprises 15 residues. Germline CDR1 and CDR2: LNHDA and SQIVND (reference sequence). The DNA for the CDR3 is TGTGCCAGTAGTGCCAATCAGGGGCCCTACTATGGCTACACCTTC. Translated: CASSANQGPYYGYTF. Drawing the rest from reference TRBV19 and TRBJ1-2, the complete variable domain is DGGITQSPKYLFRKEGQNVTLSCEQNLNHDAMYWYRQDPGQGLRLIYYSQIVNDFQKGDIAEGYSVSREKKESFPLTVTSAQKNPTAFYLCASSANQGPYYGYTFGSGTRLTVV.

This chain links TRBV11-3 with TRBJ2-5; 9 bases are shared with TRBD2. V was clipped by 5 bases and J by 2 bases; unmatched bases: 6. CDR1 is SGHNT and CDR2 is YENEEA in the germline V gene. The CDR3 spans 15 residues. CDR3 sequence: CASSPRRGGQETQYF. In DNA form, the CDR3 reads TGTGCCAGCAGCCCTAGGCGGGGGGGGCAAGAGACCCAGTACTTC.

CDR3 bases: TGCAGTGCTAGGGGGACAGGGGGAGATACCGGGGAGCTGTTTTTT. It translates to CSARGTGGDTGELFF. This sequence joins TRBV20-1 and TRBJ2-2; 11 bases agree with TRBD1. With 3 bases clipped from V and 5 bases from J, the junction kept 5 bases outside the gene matches. Germline CDR1 is DFQATT and CDR2 is SNEGSKA (reference sequence). The CDR3 loop spans 15 amino acids.